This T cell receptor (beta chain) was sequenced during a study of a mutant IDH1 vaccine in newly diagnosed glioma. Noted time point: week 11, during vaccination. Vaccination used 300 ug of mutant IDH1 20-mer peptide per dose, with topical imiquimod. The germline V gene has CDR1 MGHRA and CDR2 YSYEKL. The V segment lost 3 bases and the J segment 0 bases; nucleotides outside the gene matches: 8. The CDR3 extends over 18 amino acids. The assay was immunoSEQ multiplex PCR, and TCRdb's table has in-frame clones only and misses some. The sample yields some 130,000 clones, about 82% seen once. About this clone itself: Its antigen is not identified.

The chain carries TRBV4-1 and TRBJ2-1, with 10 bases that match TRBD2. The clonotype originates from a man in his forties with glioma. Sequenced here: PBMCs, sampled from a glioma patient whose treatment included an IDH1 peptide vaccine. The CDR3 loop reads CASSQSFSGRSSYNEQFF. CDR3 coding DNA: TGCGCCAGCAGCCAGTCTTTTAGCGGGAGGAGCTCCTACAATGAGCAGTTCTTC.